This entry is about one TCR beta chain. This sample was included in a study of blood T cell repertoires in COVID-19. At the level of the study: Sites across the United States, Italy and Spain contributed samples from acute and convalescent COVID-19. In each case, the material was cDNA or gDNA derived from T cells, B-cell-depleted T cells, or PBMCs.

The CDR3 covers 18 residues. Germline values: CDR1 PRHDT, CDR2 FYEKMQ (reference sequence). V lost 5 bases, J lost 5 bases, and 14 bases stayed unmatched. How the authors handled the data: It was from reference gene primer amplification that nucleated cell counts were estimated. Produced via immunoSEQ multiplex PCR; TCRdb's table is partial and in-frame only. The V and J calls and clone size were taken over from that table, and D and trimming were inferred from the DNA. The table has roughly 220,000 clones, just under 85% seen once. Grouping used clinical history reported by participants in a survey and questionnaire.

The V and J genes are TRBV13 and TRBJ2-7, with 14 positions matching TRBD2. Specimen: PBMCs or T cells enriched from blood (not recorded which). This clonotype was sampled from a woman aged 40 to 49 with acute COVID-19. CDR3 residues: CASSPGLAGGYLLDEQYF. The CDR3 region has the DNA TGTGCCAGCAGCCCCGGACTAGCGGGAGGCTACCTTCTCGACGAGCAGTACTTC. Full variable domain (remainder filled in from reference TRBV13 and TRBJ2-7): AAGVIQSPRHLIKEKRETATLKCYPIPRHDTVYWYQQGPGQDPQFLISFYEKMQSDKGSIPDRFSAQQFSDYHSELNMSSLELGDSALYFCASSPGLAGGYLLDEQYFGPGTRLTVT.